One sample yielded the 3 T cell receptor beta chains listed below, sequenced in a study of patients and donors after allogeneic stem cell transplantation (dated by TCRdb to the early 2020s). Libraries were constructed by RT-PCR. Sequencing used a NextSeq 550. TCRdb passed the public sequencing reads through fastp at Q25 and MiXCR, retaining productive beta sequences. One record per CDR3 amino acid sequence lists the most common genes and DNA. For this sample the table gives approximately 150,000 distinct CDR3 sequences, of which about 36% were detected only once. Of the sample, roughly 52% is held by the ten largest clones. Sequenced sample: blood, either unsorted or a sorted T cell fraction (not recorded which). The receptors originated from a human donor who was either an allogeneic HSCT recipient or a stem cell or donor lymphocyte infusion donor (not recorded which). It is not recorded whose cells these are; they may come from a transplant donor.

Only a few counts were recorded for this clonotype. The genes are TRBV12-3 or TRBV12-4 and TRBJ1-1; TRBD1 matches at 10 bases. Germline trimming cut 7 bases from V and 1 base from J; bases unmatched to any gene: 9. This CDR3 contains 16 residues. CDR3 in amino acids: CASIRQGARGNTEAFF. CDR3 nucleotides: TGTGCCAGCATTCGACAGGGGGCGCGGGGGAACACTGAAGCTTTCTTT.

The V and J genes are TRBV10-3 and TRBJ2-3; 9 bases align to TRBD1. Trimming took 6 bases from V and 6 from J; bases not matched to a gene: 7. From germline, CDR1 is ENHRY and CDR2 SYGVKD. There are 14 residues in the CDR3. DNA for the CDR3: TGTGCCATCAGCAACAGGGGGCCCAGGGATACGCAGTATTTT. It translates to CAISNRGPRDTQYF.

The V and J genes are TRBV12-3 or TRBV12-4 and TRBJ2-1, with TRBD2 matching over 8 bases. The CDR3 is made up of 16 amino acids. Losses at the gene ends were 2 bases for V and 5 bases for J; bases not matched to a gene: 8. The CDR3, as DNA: TGTGCCAGCAGTTTACGGGTCGGGGGGGCAAACAATGAGCAGTTCTTC. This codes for CASSLRVGGANNEQFF.